Listed below are T cell receptor beta chains from one sample, sequenced in a study of control samples from healthy donors and cancer patients. Here immunoSEQ multiplex PCR was the method, and the copy in TCRdb shows in-frame clones only, minus some. The sample has around 90,000 clones; around 85% are singletons. Sequenced sample: blood. The receptors were gathered from a woman in her 40s in good health. The CDR3 runs from the conserved cysteine through the conserved F or W. A D gene is named only where the DNA matches it firmly. Size tells how often a clone was seen (once, few, many) or the class of an expanded clone, and some rows leave it out.

d_gene: TRBD2
abundance: .
v_gene: TRBV4-1
len: 12
j_gene: TRBJ2-3
CDR3nt: TGCGCCAGCAGCCAGCCCGGACTAGCGGGGAATTTT
CDR3aa: CASSQPGLAGNF

d_gene: .
abundance: .
v_gene: TRBV7-2
len: 15
j_gene: TRBJ1-4
CDR3nt: TGTGCCAGCAGCACGGAAGGGGGATTCGGTGAAAAACTGTTTTTT
CDR3aa: CASSTEGGFGEKLFF

d_gene: TRBD1
abundance: .
v_gene: TRBV27
len: 15
j_gene: TRBJ2-7
CDR3nt: TGTGCCAGCAGTGCCGGACAGGGGAGGACCTACGAGCAGTACTTC
CDR3aa: CASSAGQGRTYEQYF

d_gene: .
abundance: .
v_gene: TRBV3-1/TRBV3-2
len: 14
j_gene: TRBJ2-2
CDR3nt: TGTGCCAGCAGCCAAGCCCCAGGACGGGGGGAGCTGTTTTTT
CDR3aa: CASSQAPGRGELFF

d_gene: .
abundance: .
v_gene: TRBV5-6
len: 16
j_gene: TRBJ1-1
CDR3nt: TGTGCCAGCAGCTTGGACCGGTATTACCCCGGGCCGGAAGCTTTCTTT
CDR3aa: CASSLDRYYPGPEAFF

d_gene: TRBD1
abundance: .
v_gene: TRBV6-5
len: 11
j_gene: TRBJ2-1
CDR3nt: TGTGCCAGCAGCGACAGGGTAGGGCAGTTCTTC
CDR3aa: CASSDRVGQFF

d_gene: .
abundance: .
v_gene: TRBV28
len: 12
j_gene: TRBJ1-2
CDR3nt: TGTGCCAGCCTTTGGATAGAAGTGGGCTACACCTTC
CDR3aa: CASLWIEVGYTF

d_gene: .
abundance: .
v_gene: TRBV2
len: 15
j_gene: TRBJ2-7
CDR3nt: TGTGCCAGCAGTAGTAGGGGGACATCATCCTACGAGCAGTACTTC
CDR3aa: CASSSRGTSSYEQYF

d_gene: .
abundance: once
v_gene: TRBV7-9
len: 14
j_gene: TRBJ2-5
CDR3nt: TGTGCCAGCAGCGAAATGGGCGTCCAAGAGACCCAGTACTTC
CDR3aa: CASSEMGVQETQYF

d_gene: TRBD1
abundance: once
v_gene: TRBV7-2
len: 15
j_gene: TRBJ1-5
CDR3nt: TGTGCCAGCAGCCCCGGACAGGGGGGGAGCCAGCCCCAGCATTTT
CDR3aa: CASSPGQGGSQPQHF

d_gene: .
abundance: .
v_gene: TRBV9
len: 15
j_gene: TRBJ1-2
CDR3nt: TGTGCCAGCAGCTCCGCAACGGGGCGGAAGAGGAGCTACACCTTC
CDR3aa: CASSSATGRKRSYTF

d_gene: TRBD1
abundance: .
v_gene: TRBV6-5
len: 14
j_gene: TRBJ1-3
CDR3nt: TGTGCCAGCGACTCAGGGGGCTCTGGAAACACCATATATTTT
CDR3aa: CASDSGGSGNTIYF

d_gene: .
abundance: .
v_gene: TRBV21-1
len: 18
j_gene: TRBJ1-5
CDR3nt: TGTGCCAGCAACTCTCCCCGTCGAGGGGCGTATAGCAATCAGCCCCAGCATTTT
CDR3aa: CASNSPRRGAYSNQPQHF

d_gene: .
abundance: .
v_gene: TRBV10-3
len: 15
j_gene: TRBJ1-3
CDR3nt: TGTGCCATCAGCCCCGACAGATTCTCTGGAAACACCATATATTTT
CDR3aa: CAISPDRFSGNTIYF

d_gene: .
abundance: .
v_gene: TRBV23-1
len: 11
j_gene: TRBJ2-7
CDR3nt: TGCGCCAGCAGTCAATCGGCATTCGTGTGCTTC
CDR3aa: CASSQSAFVCF

d_gene: TRBD2
abundance: .
v_gene: TRBV3-1/TRBV3-2
len: 17
j_gene: TRBJ2-1
CDR3nt: TGTGCCAGCAGCCAAGCCCTCTTAGCGGGGGGACGGAATGAGCAGTTCTTC
CDR3aa: CASSQALLAGGRNEQFF

d_gene: TRBD2
abundance: .
v_gene: TRBV12-5
len: 19
j_gene: TRBJ2-1
CDR3nt: TGTGCTAGTGGGCCAACTAGCGGGGGATACTTACCCTCCTACAATGAGCAGTTCTTC
CDR3aa: CASGPTSGGYLPSYNEQFF

d_gene: .
abundance: .
v_gene: TRBV5-1
len: 15
j_gene: TRBJ2-5
CDR3nt: TGCGCCAGCAGCTTGGGGCAGACATTGCAAGAGACCCAGTACTTC
CDR3aa: CASSLGQTLQETQYF

d_gene: .
abundance: .
v_gene: TRBV6-5
len: 14
j_gene: TRBJ1-2
CDR3nt: TGTGCCAGCAGCCCCAAGACAGTTACCTATGGCTACACCTTC
CDR3aa: CASSPKTVTYGYTF

d_gene: TRBD1
abundance: .
v_gene: TRBV5-1
len: 14
j_gene: TRBJ2-1
CDR3nt: TGCGCCAGCAGCTTGGAATGGACAGGTAGTGAGCAGTTCTTC
CDR3aa: CASSLEWTGSEQFF

d_gene: .
abundance: .
v_gene: TRBV5-5
len: 14
j_gene: TRBJ2-7
CDR3nt: TGTGCCAGCAGCTTCGCGGGGGCGGGCTACGAGCAGTACTTC
CDR3aa: CASSFAGAGYEQYF

d_gene: .
abundance: once
v_gene: TRBV2
len: 14
j_gene: TRBJ2-5
CDR3nt: TGTGCCAGCGCAGTGGACCCCGTCGGGGAGACCCAGTACTTC
CDR3aa: CASAVDPVGETQYF

d_gene: TRBD1
abundance: .
v_gene: TRBV4-1
len: 15
j_gene: TRBJ2-5
CDR3nt: TGCGCCAGCAGCTCGCGGACAGGGGGTAAAGAGACCCAGTACTTC
CDR3aa: CASSSRTGGKETQYF

d_gene: .
abundance: .
v_gene: TRBV3-1/TRBV3-2
len: 11
j_gene: TRBJ1-2
CDR3nt: TGTGCCAGCAGCCCCCCAGATGGCTACACCTTC
CDR3aa: CASSPPDGYTF

d_gene: .
abundance: .
v_gene: TRBV3-1/TRBV3-2
len: 13
j_gene: TRBJ2-1
CDR3nt: TGTGCCAGCAGCCAAGAGGAAAACAATGAGCAGTTCTTC
CDR3aa: CASSQEENNEQFF

d_gene: .
abundance: .
v_gene: TRBV7-2
len: 15
j_gene: TRBJ2-3
CDR3nt: TGTGCCAGCAGCTTAGCGCCAGGGTCTGGAGATACGCAGTATTTT
CDR3aa: CASSLAPGSGDTQYF

d_gene: .
abundance: .
v_gene: TRBV5-1
len: 16
j_gene: TRBJ2-7
CDR3nt: TGCGCCAGCAGCATGAACGACAGGATGAGCTCCTACGAGCAGTACTTC
CDR3aa: CASSMNDRMSSYEQYF

d_gene: .
abundance: .
v_gene: TRBV20-1
len: 11
j_gene: TRBJ2-7
CDR3nt: TGCAGTGCGGCTAGTTTCGACGAGCAGTACTTC
CDR3aa: CSAASFDEQYF

d_gene: TRBD2
abundance: .
v_gene: TRBV7-3
len: 14
j_gene: TRBJ2-3
CDR3nt: TGTGCCAGCAGCAGAGCGGGGTCTGCAGATACGCAGTATTTT
CDR3aa: CASSRAGSADTQYF

d_gene: TRBD2
abundance: .
v_gene: TRBV14
len: 17
j_gene: TRBJ2-3
CDR3nt: TGTGCCAGCAGTCCACCGGGACTAGTCGGCGGGAGACGTACGCAGTATTTT
CDR3aa: CASSPPGLVGGRRTQYF

d_gene: .
abundance: .
v_gene: TRBV7-2
len: 15
j_gene: TRBJ2-3
CDR3nt: TGTGCCAGCAGTGCCCGGAGGGACCGAACAGATACGCAGTATTTT
CDR3aa: CASSARRDRTDTQYF

d_gene: .
abundance: few
v_gene: TRBV30
len: 12
j_gene: TRBJ2-5
CDR3nt: TGTGCCTGGAGTTGGGGGGGCGAGACCCAGTACTTC
CDR3aa: CAWSWGGETQYF

d_gene: .
abundance: .
v_gene: TRBV4-1
len: 14
j_gene: TRBJ1-1
CDR3nt: TGCGCCAGCAGCCAAGAAGGAGGGGTCACTGAAGCTTTCTTT
CDR3aa: CASSQEGGVTEAFF

d_gene: TRBD1
abundance: .
v_gene: TRBV7-2
len: 16
j_gene: TRBJ1-6
CDR3nt: TGTGCCAGCAGCTCCGCCGGGACAGGGGTTAATTCACCCCTCCACTTT
CDR3aa: CASSSAGTGVNSPLHF

d_gene: TRBD1
abundance: once
v_gene: TRBV19
len: 15
j_gene: TRBJ1-2
CDR3nt: TGTGCCAGTAGTATAGTGAGGCAGGGGGTTGGGGGCTACACCTTC
CDR3aa: CASSIVRQGVGGYTF

d_gene: .
abundance: .
v_gene: TRBV3-1/TRBV3-2
len: 12
j_gene: TRBJ1-2
CDR3nt: TGTGCCAGCAGCCAAGAAATCTCCGGCCACACCTTC
CDR3aa: CASSQEISGHTF

d_gene: TRBD1
abundance: .
v_gene: TRBV9
len: 18
j_gene: TRBJ1-4
CDR3nt: TGTGCCAGCAGCGGACTATTACCGGGACAGGGCGCTAATGAAAAACTGTTTTTT
CDR3aa: CASSGLLPGQGANEKLFF

d_gene: .
abundance: once
v_gene: TRBV12-1
len: 13
j_gene: TRBJ1-1
CDR3nt: TGTGCCAGCAGCTCCCAAGGGTACACTGAAGCTTTCTTT
CDR3aa: CASSSQGYTEAFF

d_gene: .
abundance: .
v_gene: TRBV12-1
len: 13
j_gene: TRBJ1-2
CDR3nt: TGTGCCAGCAGCCGCACGGGAGACTATGGCTACACCTTC
CDR3aa: CASSRTGDYGYTF

d_gene: TRBD1
abundance: .
v_gene: TRBV7-9
len: 13
j_gene: TRBJ2-7
CDR3nt: TGTGCCAGCAGCTTAGACAGGGGACCGTTCATGTACTTC
CDR3aa: CASSLDRGPFMYF

d_gene: .
abundance: .
v_gene: TRBV6-1
len: 18
j_gene: TRBJ1-5
CDR3nt: TGTGCCAGCAGTGAAGCGCTTCGAGGGCAAGTCAGCAATCAGCCCCAGCATTTT
CDR3aa: CASSEALRGQVSNQPQHF

d_gene: .
abundance: .
v_gene: TRBV9
len: 13
j_gene: TRBJ2-3
CDR3nt: TGTGCCAGCAGCCGGGGGAGCACAGATACGCAGTATTTT
CDR3aa: CASSRGSTDTQYF